This T cell receptor beta chain appears in the sequencing data of a study of T cells in Graves' hyperthyroidism and ophthalmopathy. Regarding this clonotype: It is likely a read error, because the conserved phenylalanine at the end of the CDR3 is missing.

J was trimmed by 1 base and V by 1 base; bases with no gene match: 24. This CDR3 has 22 residues. Germline lookup yields CDR1 SEHNR and CDR2 FQNEAQ (reference sequence). The study excluded patients with uncontrolled infection, other autoimmune disease, pregnancy or lactation. RNA transcripts provided the source from which TCR beta CDR3 regions were amplified. The TCR CDR3 first-round RT-PCR relied on the HTBI primer set. TCRdb reanalysed the multiplex PCR reads using MiXCR and keeps one entry per CDR3 protein. Of some 600,000 distinct CDR3 sequences listed, approximately 15% are singletons. This rearrangement joins TRBV7-9 to TRBJ1-2, with TRBD1 matching over 7 bases. Sequenced: blood. The origin of this receptor is a woman aged 25-40 years with Graves' hyperthyroidism that later progressed to Graves' ophthalmopathy. The CDR3 DNA reads as TGTGCCAGCAGCTTAGTACCCAAAGACAGGGACCAATTAAGGGGGGATAACTATGGCTACACCTCC. It specifies CASSLVPKDRDQLRGDNYGYTS.